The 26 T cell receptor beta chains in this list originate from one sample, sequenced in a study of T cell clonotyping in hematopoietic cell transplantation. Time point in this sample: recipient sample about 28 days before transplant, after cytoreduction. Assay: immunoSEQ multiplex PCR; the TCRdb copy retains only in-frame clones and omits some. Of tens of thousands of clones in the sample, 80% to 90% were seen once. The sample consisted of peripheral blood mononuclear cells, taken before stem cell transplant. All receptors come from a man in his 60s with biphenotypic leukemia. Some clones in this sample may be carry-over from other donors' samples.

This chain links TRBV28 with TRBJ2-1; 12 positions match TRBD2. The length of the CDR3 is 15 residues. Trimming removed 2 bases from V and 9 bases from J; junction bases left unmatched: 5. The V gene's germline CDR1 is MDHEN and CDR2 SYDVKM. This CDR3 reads CASSLLAGGPGEQFF. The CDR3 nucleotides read TGTGCCAGCAGTTTACTAGCGGGAGGGCCCGGTGAGCAGTTCTTC.

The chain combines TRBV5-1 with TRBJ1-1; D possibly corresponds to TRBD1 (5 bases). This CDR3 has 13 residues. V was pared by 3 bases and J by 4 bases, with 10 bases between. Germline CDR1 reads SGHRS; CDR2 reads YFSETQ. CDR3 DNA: TGCGCCAGCAGCTCCGAAGGGACCACTGAAGCTTTCTTT. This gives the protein CASSSEGTTEAFF.

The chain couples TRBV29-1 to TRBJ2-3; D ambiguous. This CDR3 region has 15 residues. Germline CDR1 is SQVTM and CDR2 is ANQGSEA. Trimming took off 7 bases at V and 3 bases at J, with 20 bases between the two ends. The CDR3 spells CSATMVDLETDTQYF. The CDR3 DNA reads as TGCAGCGCCACGATGGTGGACCTAGAGACAGATACGCAGTATTTT.

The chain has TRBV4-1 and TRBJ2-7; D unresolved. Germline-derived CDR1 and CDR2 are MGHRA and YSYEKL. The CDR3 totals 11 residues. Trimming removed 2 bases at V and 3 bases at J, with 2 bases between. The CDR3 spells CASSQFYEQYF. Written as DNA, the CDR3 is TGCGCCAGCAGCCAATTCTACGAGCAGTACTTC.

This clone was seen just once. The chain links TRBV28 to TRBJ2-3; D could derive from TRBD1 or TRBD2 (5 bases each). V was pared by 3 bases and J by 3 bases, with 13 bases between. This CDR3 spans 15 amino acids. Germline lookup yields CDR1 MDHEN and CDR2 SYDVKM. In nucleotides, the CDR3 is TGTGCCAGCAGTTTTGCCCGGGGCTGGACAGATACGCAGTATTTT. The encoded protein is CASSFARGWTDTQYF. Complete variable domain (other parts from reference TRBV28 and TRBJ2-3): DVKVTQSSRYLVKRTGEKVFLECVQDMDHENMFWYRQDPGLGLRLIYFSYDVKMKEKGDIPEGYSVSREKKERFSLILESASTNQTSMYLCASSFARGWTDTQYFGPGTRLTVL.

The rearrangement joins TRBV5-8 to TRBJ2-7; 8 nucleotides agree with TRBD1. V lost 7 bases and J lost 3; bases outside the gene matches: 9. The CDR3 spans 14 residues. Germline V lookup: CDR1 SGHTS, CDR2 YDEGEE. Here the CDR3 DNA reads TGTGCCAGCCACGACAGGGGAAGTATCTACGAGCAGTACTTC. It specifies CASHDRGSIYEQYF.

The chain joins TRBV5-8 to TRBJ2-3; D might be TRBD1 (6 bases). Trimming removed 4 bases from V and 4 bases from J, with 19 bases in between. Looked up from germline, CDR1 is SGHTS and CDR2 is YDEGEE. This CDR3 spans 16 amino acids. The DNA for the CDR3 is TGTGCCAGCAGCCAAGATCCAGGGGTGAGAGCAGATACGCAGTATTTT. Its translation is CASSQDPGVRADTQYF.

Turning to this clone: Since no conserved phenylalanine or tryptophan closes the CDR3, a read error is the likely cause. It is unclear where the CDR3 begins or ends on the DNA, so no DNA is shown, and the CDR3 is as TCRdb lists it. The CDR3 loop is CASSQESVGFFKPNL. V and J are TRBV4-1 and TRBJ1-2. Germline V lookup: CDR1 MGHRA, CDR2 YSYEKL. The CDR3 extends over 15 residues, inclusive of both ends.

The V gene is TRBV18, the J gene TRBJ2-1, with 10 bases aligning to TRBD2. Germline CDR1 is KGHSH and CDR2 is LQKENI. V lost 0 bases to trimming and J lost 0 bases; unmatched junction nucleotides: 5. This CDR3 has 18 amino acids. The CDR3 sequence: CASSPPASGSLSYNEQFF. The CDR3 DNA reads TGTGCCAGCTCACCACCGGCTAGCGGGAGCCTCTCCTACAATGAGCAGTTCTTC.

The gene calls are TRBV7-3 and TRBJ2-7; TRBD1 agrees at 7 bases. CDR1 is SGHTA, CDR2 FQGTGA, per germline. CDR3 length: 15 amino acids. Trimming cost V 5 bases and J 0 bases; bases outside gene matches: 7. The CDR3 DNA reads TGTGCCAGCAGCCCGGACAGGTTATCCTCCTACGAGCAGTACTTC. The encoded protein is CASSPDRLSSYEQYF.

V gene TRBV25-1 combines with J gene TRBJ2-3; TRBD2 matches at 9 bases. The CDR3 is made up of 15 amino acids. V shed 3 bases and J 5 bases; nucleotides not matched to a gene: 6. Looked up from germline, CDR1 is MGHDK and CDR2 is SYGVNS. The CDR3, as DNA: TGTGCCAGCAGTGACGGCATAGCGGGAGAAGATACGCAGTATTTT. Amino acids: CASSDGIAGEDTQYF.

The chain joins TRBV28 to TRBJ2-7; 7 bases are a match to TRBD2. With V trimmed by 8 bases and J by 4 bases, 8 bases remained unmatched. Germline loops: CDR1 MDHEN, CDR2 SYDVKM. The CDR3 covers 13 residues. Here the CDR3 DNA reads TGTGCCAGCTCGGTGGGAGGGCCATACGAGCAGTACTTC. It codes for CASSVGGPYEQYF.

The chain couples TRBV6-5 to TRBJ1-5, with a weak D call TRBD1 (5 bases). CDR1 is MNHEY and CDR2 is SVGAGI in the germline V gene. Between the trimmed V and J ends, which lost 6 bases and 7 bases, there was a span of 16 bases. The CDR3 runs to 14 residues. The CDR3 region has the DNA TGTGCCAGCAGGATTTCAGGGACCGGGCAGCCCCAGCATTTT. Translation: CASRISGTGQPQHF.

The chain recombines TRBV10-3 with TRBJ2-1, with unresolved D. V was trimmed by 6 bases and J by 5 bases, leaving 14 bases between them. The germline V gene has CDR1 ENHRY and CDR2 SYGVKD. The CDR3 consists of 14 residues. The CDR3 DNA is TGTGCCATCAGCCGACCCCAGTTTGACAATGAGCAGTTCTTC. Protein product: CAISRPQFDNEQFF.

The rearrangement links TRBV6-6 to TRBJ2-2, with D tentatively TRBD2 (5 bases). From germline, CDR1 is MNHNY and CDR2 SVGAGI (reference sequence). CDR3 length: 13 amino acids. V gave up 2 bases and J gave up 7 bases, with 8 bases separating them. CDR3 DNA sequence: TGTGCCAGCAGTTACGCCGGGGACGGGGAGCTGTTTTTT. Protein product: CASSYAGDGELFF.

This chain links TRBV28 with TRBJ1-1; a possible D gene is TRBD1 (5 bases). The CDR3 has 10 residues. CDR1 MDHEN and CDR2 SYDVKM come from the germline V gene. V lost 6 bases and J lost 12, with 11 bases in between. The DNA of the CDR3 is TGTGCCAGCAGCTCCGGACATTCTTTCTTT. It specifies CASSSGHSFF.

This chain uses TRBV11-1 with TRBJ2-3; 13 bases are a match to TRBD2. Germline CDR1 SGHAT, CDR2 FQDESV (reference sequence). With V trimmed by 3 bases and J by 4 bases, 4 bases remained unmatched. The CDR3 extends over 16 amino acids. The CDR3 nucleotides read TGTGCCAGCAGCTTTACTAGCGGGAGGGCCCCAGATACGCAGTATTTT. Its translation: CASSFTSGRAPDTQYF. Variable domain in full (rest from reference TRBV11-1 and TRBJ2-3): EAEVAQSPRYKITEKSQAVAFWCDPISGHATLYWYRQILGQGPELLVQFQDESVVDDSQLPKDRFSAERLKGVDSTLKIQPAELGDSAMYLCASSFTSGRAPDTQYFGPGTRLTVL.

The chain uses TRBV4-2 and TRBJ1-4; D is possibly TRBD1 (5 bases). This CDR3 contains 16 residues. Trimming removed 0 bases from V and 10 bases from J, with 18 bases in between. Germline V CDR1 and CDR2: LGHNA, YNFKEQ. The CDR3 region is CASSQDISTSGGKLFF. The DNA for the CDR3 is TGTGCCAGCAGCCAAGATATCTCCACCAGTGGGGGAAAACTGTTTTTT.

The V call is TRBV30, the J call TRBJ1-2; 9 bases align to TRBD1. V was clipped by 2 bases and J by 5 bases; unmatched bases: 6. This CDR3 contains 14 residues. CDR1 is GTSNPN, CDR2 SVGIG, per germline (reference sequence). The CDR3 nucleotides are TGTGCCTGGAGTCGTACAGGGGGCCGGTATGGCTACACCTTC. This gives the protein CAWSRTGGRYGYTF. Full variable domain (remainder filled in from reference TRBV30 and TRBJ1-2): SQTIHQWPATLVQPVGSPLSLECTVEGTSNPNLYWYRQAAGRGLQLLFYSVGIGQISSEVPQNLSASRPQDRQFILSSKKLLLSDSGFYLCAWSRTGGRYGYTFGSGTRLTVV.

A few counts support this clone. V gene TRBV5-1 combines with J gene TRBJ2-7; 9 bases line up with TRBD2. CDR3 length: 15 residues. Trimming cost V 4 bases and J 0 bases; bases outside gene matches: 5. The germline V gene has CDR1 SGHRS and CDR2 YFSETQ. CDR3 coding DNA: TGCGCCAGCAGCCCAATAGCGGGGGTCTCCTACGAGCAGTACTTC. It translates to CASSPIAGVSYEQYF. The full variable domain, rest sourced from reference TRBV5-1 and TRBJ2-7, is KAGVTQTPRYLIKTRGQQVTLSCSPISGHRSVSWYQQTPGQGLQFLFEYFSETQRNKGNFPGRFSGRQFSNSRSEMNVSTLELGDSALYLCASSPIAGVSYEQYFGPGTRLTVT.

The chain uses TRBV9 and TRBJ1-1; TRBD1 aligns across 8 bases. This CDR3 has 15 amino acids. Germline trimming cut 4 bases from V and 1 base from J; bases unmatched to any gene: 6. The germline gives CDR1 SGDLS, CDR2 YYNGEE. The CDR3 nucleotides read TGTGCCAGCAGCATAGCCGGGACAGGGAACACTGAAGCTTTCTTT. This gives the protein CASSIAGTGNTEAFF.

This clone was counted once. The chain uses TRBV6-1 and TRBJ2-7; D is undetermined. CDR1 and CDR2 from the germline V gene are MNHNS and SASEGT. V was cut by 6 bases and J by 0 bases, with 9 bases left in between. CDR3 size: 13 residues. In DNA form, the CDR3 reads TGTGCCAGCAGCCATGACATCTCCTACGAGCAGTACTTC. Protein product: CASSHDISYEQYF.

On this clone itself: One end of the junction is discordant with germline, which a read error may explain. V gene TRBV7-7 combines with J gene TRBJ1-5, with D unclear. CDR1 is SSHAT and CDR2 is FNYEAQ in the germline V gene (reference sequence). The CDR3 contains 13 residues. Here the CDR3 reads CASSLMRDQPQHF. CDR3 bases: TGTGCTAGCAGCTTAATGCGCGATCAGCCCCAGCATTTT.

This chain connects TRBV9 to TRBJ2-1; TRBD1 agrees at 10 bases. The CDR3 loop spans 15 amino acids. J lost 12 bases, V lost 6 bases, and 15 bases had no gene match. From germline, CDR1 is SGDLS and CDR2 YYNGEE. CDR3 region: CASNPQTGGPDLQFF. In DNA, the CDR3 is TGTGCCAGCAACCCTCAGACAGGGGGCCCGGACTTGCAGTTCTTC.

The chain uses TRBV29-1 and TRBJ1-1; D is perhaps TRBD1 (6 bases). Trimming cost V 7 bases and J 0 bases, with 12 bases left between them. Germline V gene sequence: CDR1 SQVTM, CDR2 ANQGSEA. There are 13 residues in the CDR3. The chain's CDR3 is CSAWTDLNTEAFF. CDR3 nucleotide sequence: TGCAGCGCCTGGACAGACTTGAACACTGAAGCTTTCTTT.

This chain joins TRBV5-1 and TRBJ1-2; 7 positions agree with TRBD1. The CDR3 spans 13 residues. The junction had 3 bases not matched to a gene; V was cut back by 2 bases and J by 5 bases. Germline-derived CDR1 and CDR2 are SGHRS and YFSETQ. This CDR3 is CASSFDRVYGYTF. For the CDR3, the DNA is TGCGCCAGCAGCTTCGACAGGGTTTATGGCTACACCTTC.